The 27 T cell receptor beta chains below come from one sample, sequenced in a study of T cell repertoires in cytomegalovirus infection. TCRdb reprocessed the reads via MiXCR and lists one record per CDR3 protein. There are around 200,000 distinct CDR3 sequences in the sample; about 40% occur only once, and about 60% lies in the top ten. No antigen has been identified for these receptors. The sample in question was CD8+ T cells from cultured PBMCs, obtained from culture after CMV antigen stimulation. Source of these receptors: a human donor in good health (CMV status not recorded). Some clones in this sample may be carry-over from other donors' samples.

This clonotype appeared a few times. The CDR3 loop is CASSLDRFVGNEQYF. The CDR3 nucleotides are TGTGCCAGCAGCTTAGATCGTTTTGTGGGAAACGAGCAGTACTTC. This sequence joins TRBV11-2 and TRBJ2-7; D call uncertain. Per germline, CDR1 SGHAT and CDR2 FQNNGV. This CDR3 region has 15 residues. V was clipped by 0 bases and J by 5 bases, with 14 bases between them. Full variable domain (rest looked up from reference TRBV11-2 and TRBJ2-7): EAGVAQSPRYKIIEKRQSVAFWCNPISGHATLYWYQQILGQGPKLLIQFQNNGVVDDSQLPKDRFSAERLKGVDSTLKIQPAKLEDSAVYLCASSLDRFVGNEQYFGPGTRLTVT.

This rearrangement joins TRBV29-1 to TRBJ1-5, with D maybe TRBD1 (5 bases). The germline CDR1 and CDR2 sequences are SQVTM and ANQGSEA. The length of the CDR3 is 14 residues. The V and J ends lost 6 bases and 2 bases respectively, with 14 bases between them. The CDR3 DNA is TGCAGCGTGAGCGAGCGGGGGGGCAATCAGCCCCAGCATTTT. This encodes CSVSERGGNQPQHF.

This clonotype has a handful of counts. V gene TRBV7-2 combines with J gene TRBJ2-1, with D possibly being TRBD1 (6 bases). The germline CDR1 and CDR2 sequences are SGHTA and FQGNSA. Trimming pared 1 base from V and 1 base from J, leaving 14 bases between. This CDR3 spans 17 amino acids. CDR3 in amino acids: CASSLGGNRDSYNEQFF. The CDR3, as DNA: TGTGCCAGCAGCTTAGGGGGTAACAGGGATTCCTACAATGAGCAGTTCTTC. Full variable domain (rest looked up from reference TRBV7-2 and TRBJ2-1): GAGVSQSPSNKVTEKGKDVELRCDPISGHTALYWYRQSLGQGLEFLIYFQGNSAPDKSGLPSDRFSAERTGGSVSTLTIQRTQQEDSAVYLCASSLGGNRDSYNEQFFGPGTRLTVL.

This clonotype showed up just a few times. DNA of the CDR3: TGTGCCAGCAGTGCCAAACCGGGACAGCAGTACTTC. Residues: CASSAKPGQQYF. The rearrangement joins TRBV25-1 to TRBJ2-7, with D tentatively TRBD1 or TRBD2 (5 bases each). Germline assignment: CDR1 MGHDK and CDR2 SYGVNS. The CDR3 is 12 residues long. Trimming left V 4 bases short and J 8 bases short, with 12 bases between.

This clonotype has a handful of counts. The V gene is TRBV5-1, the J gene TRBJ2-7; 9 bases agree with TRBD2. This CDR3 comprises 16 residues. The germline gives CDR1 SGHRS, CDR2 YFSETQ. Trimming took 0 bases from V and 5 from J; bases not matched to a gene: 9. For the CDR3, the DNA is TGCGCCAGCAGCTTGGCCAGTAGCGGGGGTGGGAACGAGCAGTACTTC. It encodes CASSLASSGGGNEQYF.

This clonotype was recorded at least ten times. V is TRBV7-2 and J is TRBJ2-7; D is unclear. V dropped 5 bases and J dropped 6 bases, with 11 bases sitting between them. Germline lookup yields CDR1 SGHTA and CDR2 FQGNSA. CDR3 length: 12 amino acids. CDR3 bases: TGTGCCAGCAGCGTGACTTTACGCGAGCAGTACTTC. Protein: CASSVTLREQYF.

The chain couples TRBV12-5 to TRBJ2-5; 7 nucleotides agree with TRBD2. Losses at the gene ends were 1 base for V and 4 bases for J; bases not matched to a gene: 3. The germline gives CDR1 LGHNT, CDR2 FRNRAP. The CDR3 is 14 residues long. CDR3: CASGLERGVETQYF. The CDR3 DNA follows: TGTGCTAGTGGTTTGGAACGGGGGGTAGAGACCCAGTACTTC.

The genes are TRBV20-1 and TRBJ1-1; a weak D match, TRBD1 (6 bases). Trimming removed 6 bases from V and 0 bases from J, with 11 bases in between. Germline V lookup: CDR1 DFQATT, CDR2 SNEGSKA (reference sequence). This CDR3 has 13 amino acids. CDR3 residues: CSASDSVNTEAFF. The DNA of the CDR3 is TGCAGTGCCTCGGACAGCGTGAACACTGAAGCTTTCTTT.

V gene TRBV7-8 combines with J gene TRBJ1-3; tentative D call: TRBD1 (5 bases). V was pared by 5 bases and J by 3 bases, with 14 bases between. The CDR3 is 15 amino acids. From germline, CDR1 is SGHVS and CDR2 FQNEAQ. CDR3 DNA: TGTGCCAGCAGCCCCGAACGGGGCTTTGGAAACACCATATATTTT. This encodes CASSPERGFGNTIYF.

A remark on this clonotype: The junction departs from germline at one end; a sequencing error may be responsible. The J gene is TRBJ2-1, the V gene TRBV5-3, with D perhaps assigned TRBD1 or TRBD2 (5 bases each). TRBV5-3 is assigned to the ORF class and has an uncertain function. The CDR3 is made up of 15 amino acids. CDR3 protein: CASSLLRETYNEQFF. CDR3 in DNA: TGTGCCAGCAGCTTGCTCAGGGAGACCTACAATGAGCAGTTCTTC.

The chain couples TRBV5-6 to TRBJ2-1; 9 positions match TRBD2. Germline assignment: CDR1 SGHDT and CDR2 YYEEEE. The CDR3 totals 16 residues. V was pared by 4 bases and J by 4 bases, with 9 bases of the junction left unmatched. CDR3 sequence: CASSPSDSGGYNEQFF. CDR3 bases: TGTGCCAGCAGCCCCTCGGATAGCGGGGGATACAATGAGCAGTTCTTC.

The rearrangement uses TRBV6-1 and TRBJ2-1; D is possibly TRBD2 (6 bases). CDR1 and CDR2 from the germline V gene are MNHNS and SASEGT. This CDR3 is 16 amino acids long. Trimming shortened V by 1 base and J by 7 bases, and 17 bases separated the two germline ends. The CDR3 spells CASSEDFLGDSNEQFF. The CDR3 nucleotides are TGTGCCAGCAGTGAAGACTTCCTCGGGGACTCGAATGAGCAGTTCTTC.

This clonotype has only a few counts. V and J are TRBV7-6 and TRBJ2-7, with TRBD2 matching over 7 bases. Germline trimming cut 6 bases from V and 0 bases from J; bases unmatched to any gene: 8. Germline V gene sequence: CDR1 SGHVS, CDR2 FNYEAQ. The CDR3 has 15 residues. The CDR3 loop reads CASRRLASDSYEQYF. The CDR3 DNA follows: TGTGCCAGCAGGCGACTAGCCTCGGACTCCTACGAGCAGTACTTC.

The chain uses TRBV29-1 and TRBJ2-3; the D is unclear. The CDR3 length is 12 residues. V lost 0 bases, J lost 6 bases, and 7 bases lay in between. The germline gives CDR1 SQVTM, CDR2 ANQGSEA. The CDR3 region has the DNA TGCAGCGTTGAAGATGAGAGGGATACGCAGTATTTT. This translates into CSVEDERDTQYF.

This clonotype has at least ten counts. This chain uses TRBV7-9 with TRBJ1-4; D gene ambiguous. The CDR3 spans 14 residues. CDR1 SEHNR and CDR2 FQNEAQ come from the germline V gene (reference sequence). The germline V and J ends were trimmed by 5 bases and 7 bases, with 14 bases remaining between them. The CDR3 region is CASSLTGGGEKLFF. CDR3 DNA sequence: TGTGCCAGCAGCCTTACCGGCGGCGGTGAAAAACTGTTTTTT.

This rearrangement joins TRBV11-2 to TRBJ1-4, with TRBD1 as a possible D gene (6 bases). This CDR3 is 14 amino acids long. Germline lookup yields CDR1 SGHAT and CDR2 FQNNGV. V lost 0 bases to trimming and J lost 8 bases, with 10 bases between them. This CDR3 reads CASSLDRGGEKLFF. The DNA of the CDR3 is TGTGCCAGCAGCTTAGACAGGGGAGGGGAAAAACTGTTTTTT.

The J gene is TRBJ1-2, the V gene TRBV4-1, with unresolved D. The CDR3 totals 15 residues. CDR1 and CDR2 from the germline V gene are MGHRA and YSYEKL. The ends were cut back, 4 bases at V and 0 bases at J, with 12 bases in the middle. The CDR3 is CASSLEPGSNYGYTF. The CDR3 DNA is TGCGCCAGCAGCCTAGAACCGGGTTCTAACTATGGCTACACCTTC.

For this clonotype: A read error may account for a junction end that differs from germline. The genes are TRBV7-2 and TRBJ1-1, with a weak D call TRBD1 (6 bases). CDR1 is SGHTA and CDR2 is FQGNSA in the germline V gene. The CDR3 totals 14 residues. The CDR3 region has the DNA TGTGCAAGCAGCCTCCTCTCAGAGGGACAAGGAGCTTTCTTT. Its translation: CASSLLSEGQGAFF.

The table lists this clonotype with a few counts. The genes are TRBV19 and TRBJ1-1; D is possibly TRBD1 (6 bases). V dropped 4 bases and J dropped 1 base, with 10 bases sitting between them. The V gene's germline CDR1 is LNHDA and CDR2 SQIVND (reference sequence). The CDR3 runs to 14 residues. The CDR3 is CASSTGDSNTEAFF. DNA for the CDR3: TGTGCCAGTAGTACAGGGGACTCGAACACTGAAGCTTTCTTT.

The rearrangement uses TRBV12-3 or TRBV12-4 and TRBJ1-4; no firm D call. The V end was cut by 4 bases, the J end by 0 bases, with 6 bases between. The CDR3 is 14 amino acids. CDR3 in amino acids: CASSSDSTNEKLFF. The CDR3 bases are TGTGCCAGCAGTTCGGATTCAACTAATGAAAAACTGTTTTTT.

A few counts support this clonotype. V is TRBV20-1 and J is TRBJ2-1; D unclear. This CDR3 is 14 amino acids long. The germline V gene encodes CDR1 DFQATT and CDR2 SNEGSKA (reference sequence). V was clipped by 1 base and J by 5 bases, with 12 bases between them. For the CDR3, the DNA is TGCAGTGCTAGAGTTCGGCCAGCCAACAATGAGCAGTTCTTC. Protein product: CSARVRPANNEQFF.

V gene TRBV11-2 combines with J gene TRBJ2-7, with TRBD2 identical over 7 bases. V shed 0 bases, J shed 4 bases, and the junction held 9 bases outside the gene matches. This CDR3 region has 16 residues. Germline lookup yields CDR1 SGHAT and CDR2 FQNNGV. CDR3 region: CASSLDQRGLFYEQYF. The CDR3 DNA follows: TGTGCCAGCAGCTTAGATCAGCGGGGACTTTTTTACGAGCAGTACTTC.

In this sample, this clonotype turned up once. J is TRBJ1-1 and V is TRBV7-3; 7 nucleotides agree with TRBD1. The V gene end was trimmed by 4 bases and the J gene end by 3 bases; junction bases not matched to a gene: 11. CDR1 is SGHTA and CDR2 is FQGTGA in the germline V gene. The CDR3 has 16 amino acids. The CDR3 sequence: CASSSSPTGEDTEAFF. The DNA of the CDR3 is TGTGCCAGCAGCTCCAGTCCAACAGGGGAAGACACTGAAGCTTTCTTT.

The rearrangement uses TRBV24-1 and TRBJ2-1; TRBD1 agrees at 8 bases. This CDR3 has 16 amino acids. Germline CDR1 KGHDR, CDR2 SFDVKD. V trimming: 2 bases; J trimming: 4 bases; junction bases outside the gene matches: 6. The CDR3 protein is CATSDSDRGLYNEQFF. CDR3 coding DNA: TGTGCCACCAGTGATTCCGACAGGGGCCTTTACAATGAGCAGTTCTTC.

The rearrangement uses TRBV24-1 and TRBJ2-7; 8 nucleotides agree with TRBD1. This CDR3 region has 14 residues. Germline-derived CDR1 and CDR2 are KGHDR and SFDVKD. The V and J ends lost 3 bases and 7 bases, in that order; junction bases with no gene match: 7. The CDR3 DNA reads as TGTGCCACCAGTGATCGGACAGGGCTAGGAGAGCAGTACTTC. Its protein product is CATSDRTGLGEQYF.

This chain joins TRBV7-3 and TRBJ2-1; the match to TRBD2 covers 11 bases. This CDR3 contains 17 residues. Germline CDR1 SGHTA, CDR2 FQGTGA. Trimming at V came to 4 bases and at J to 3 bases, leaving 8 bases not matched to a gene. The chain's CDR3 is CASSYSGRAAVYNEQFF. In nucleotides, the CDR3 is TGTGCCAGCAGCTATAGCGGGAGGGCCGCTGTCTACAATGAGCAGTTCTTC.

There are a few counts of this clonotype. V and J are TRBV4-1 and TRBJ2-1; a possible D gene is TRBD2 (5 bases). Germline loops: CDR1 MGHRA, CDR2 YSYEKL. Deletions cut 1 base from V and 3 bases from J, with 10 bases between. The CDR3 consists of 15 residues. The CDR3 bases are TGCGCCAGCAGCCAAGGAGGGCGCAGCTACAATGAGCAGTTCTTC. It translates to CASSQGGRSYNEQFF.